The clone carrying this TCR beta chain has more than one count but fewer than ten. Arm-PCR of CDR3 regions and iRepertoire HTBI primers were used to build TCR beta libraries. TCRdb used MiXCR to reprocess the multiplex PCR reads, holding one entry per CDR3 protein. The table records 400,000 to 500,000 distinct CDR3 sequences, about a fifth of them present only once. This sample is drawn from a study of regulatory T cells in long-lasting Graves disease. Sample time point: persistent/refractory GD, antithyroid drugs over 5 years with positive TRAb. Preparation of the TCR library used RNA extracted from PBMCs. Trimming took 7 bases from V and 3 from J, leaving 18 bases between them. The CDR3 extends over 14 amino acids. CDR1 and CDR2 (germline): SQVTM, ANQGSEA.

The source of this sequence is a female donor with Graves disease. The rearrangement joins TRBV29-1 to TRBJ1-2; D is uncertain. The sequencing used peripheral blood mononuclear cells (PBMCs), collected when the disease was refractory, from a patient treated with antithyroid drugs. CDR3 DNA sequence: TGCAGCGCCACCAGACGGATAGTAGACTATGGCTACACCTTC. Protein sequence: CSATRRIVDYGYTF.